This TCR beta chain was identified in a study of post-analysis software for immune sequencing data. Findings of the study overall: The F measure placed samples prepared in the same batch into strongly shared clusters.

cDNA libraries for TCR beta contained unique molecular identifiers. T cells numbering about 0.85 to 11 million yielded cDNA molecules that totaled approximately 500,000. TCRdb ran MiXCR on the PCR reads and lists one entry per CDR3 protein. The sample lists 700,000 to 900,000 distinct CDR3 sequences, around 42% occurring once. To note about this clonotype: Its antigen is undetermined.

Sequenced material: blood. The clonotype was recovered from a girl aged 5 to 17 with multiple sclerosis.

CDR3 DNA: TGTGCCAGCAGTTTATCGTGGGGGGGTACTGAAAAACTGTTTTTT. Its translation is CASSLSWGGTEKLFF. The chain employs TRBV27 and TRBJ1-4; D might be TRBD1 (5 bases). Germline V gene lookup returns CDR1 MNHEY and CDR2 SMNVEV (reference sequence). CDR3 length: 15 amino acids. V was clipped by 0 bases and J by 7 bases, with 12 bases between them.